The next 20 T cell receptor beta chains were all read from a single sample in a study of human T cells and chemical hapten exposure. Indicated time point: patch test 1, 2 weeks after DPC sensitization. The treatment: therapeutic diphenylcyclopropenone sensitization with weekly scalp DPC. MiXCR, applied by TCRdb to the RACE reads, yields one record per CDR3 protein. The table records under 200,000 distinct CDR3 sequences, about 15% of them present only once. The sample here was whole blood, taken in connection with sensitization to the hapten diphenylcyclopropenone (DPC). Receptor source: a woman aged 30 to 39 with alopecia areata. Some clones in this sample may be carry-over from other donors' samples.

The chain uses TRBV30 and TRBJ2-7; 7 bases align to TRBD1. This CDR3 spans 16 amino acids. The germline V gene encodes CDR1 GTSNPN and CDR2 SVGIG (reference sequence). V shed 2 bases, J shed 0 bases, and the junction held 10 bases outside the gene matches. In nucleotides, the CDR3 is TGTGCCTGGAGTACTTACAGGGGATTTAGCTCCTACGAGCAGTACTTC. It is translated as CAWSTYRGFSSYEQYF.

This clonotype was seen more than once but under ten times. The genes are TRBV7-9 and TRBJ1-3; D unclear. This CDR3 region has 10 residues. Trimming took off 5 bases at V and 12 bases at J, with 8 bases between the two ends. Germline CDR1 SEHNR, CDR2 FQNEAQ (reference sequence). In DNA form, the CDR3 reads TGTGCCAGCAGCACCCTGGACATATATTTT. Protein: CASSTLDIYF.

The chain has TRBV28 and TRBJ2-5, with D perhaps being TRBD1 or TRBD2 (5 bases each). The CDR3 runs to 13 residues. The V end lost 7 bases, the J end lost 5 bases, and 14 bases lay between the germline ends. Germline-derived CDR1 and CDR2 are MDHEN and SYDVKM. The CDR3 DNA follows: TGTGCCAGCACCCCGGGACGCCGGGAGACCCAGTACTTC. Its protein is CASTPGRRETQYF.

This clonotype occurred many times. This chain joins TRBV11-2 and TRBJ2-5; 8 bases are a match to TRBD1. Germline CDR1 and CDR2: SGHAT and FQNNGV. The CDR3 loop spans 14 amino acids. V lost 4 bases and J lost 3; bases outside the gene matches: 4. CDR3 DNA sequence: TGTGCCAGCAGCTCAACAGGGGGTAAAGAGACCCAGTACTTC. Translation: CASSSTGGKETQYF.

This clonotype was detected ten times or more. The genes are TRBV11-1 and TRBJ2-7; no reliable D call. CDR3 size: 12 residues. Trimming removed 2 bases at V and 5 bases at J, with 7 bases between. Germline values: CDR1 SGHAT, CDR2 FQDESV (reference sequence). The CDR3 loop reads CASSLRFHEQYF. The CDR3 DNA reads as TGTGCCAGCAGCTTACGGTTCCACGAGCAGTACTTC.

In this sample, this clonotype turned up a few times. The chain recombines TRBV7-6 with TRBJ2-2; D gene unclear. Trimming removed 3 bases at V and 1 base at J, with 6 bases between. The CDR3 totals 14 residues. The germline V gene has CDR1 SGHVS and CDR2 FNYEAQ. The CDR3 protein is CASSFDGNTGELFF. The DNA of the CDR3 is TGTGCCAGCAGCTTCGATGGGAACACCGGGGAGCTGTTTTTT.

This clonotype occurred many times. This rearrangement joins TRBV4-3 to TRBJ1-1, with a tentative D call TRBD1 (6 bases). V gave up 0 bases and J gave up 8 bases, with 10 bases separating them. This CDR3 region has 13 residues. The germline CDR1 and CDR2 sequences are LGHNA and YSLEER. CDR3 region: CASSQDRGTEAFF. The CDR3 region has the DNA TGCGCCAGCAGCCAAGATCGGGGGACAGAAGCTTTCTTT.

This clonotype has at least ten counts. The chain links TRBV29-1 to TRBJ2-3, with D perhaps assigned TRBD1 or TRBD2 (5 bases each). Germline-derived CDR1 and CDR2 are SQVTM and ANQGSEA. There are 16 residues in the CDR3. Trimming cost V 7 bases and J 0 bases, with 20 bases left between them. The chain's CDR3 is CSGEDQGGGSTDTQYF. In nucleotides, the CDR3 is TGCAGCGGGGAAGACCAGGGTGGAGGAAGCACAGATACGCAGTATTTT.

This clonotype was counted only a few times. The chain links TRBV12-3 or TRBV12-4 to TRBJ2-1; tentatively, D is TRBD1 or TRBD2 (6 bases each). Trimming took 10 bases from V and 0 from J, leaving 13 bases between them. This CDR3 region has 14 residues. Here the CDR3 reads CATKGGASYNEQFF. The CDR3 nucleotides are TGTGCCACCAAGGGGGGCGCCTCCTACAATGAGCAGTTCTTC.

The rearrangement joins TRBV7-8 to TRBJ1-2; 7 bases match TRBD1. The CDR3 loop spans 15 amino acids. CDR1 is SGHVS and CDR2 is FQNEAQ in the germline V gene. V lost 5 bases to trimming and J lost 4 bases; unmatched junction nucleotides: 10. The CDR3: CASSPNPGQSYGYTF. As DNA, the CDR3 is TGTGCCAGCAGCCCAAATCCGGGACAGTCCTATGGCTACACCTTC.

This clonotype was detected a few times. The chain has TRBV7-2 and TRBJ1-5; D perhaps matches TRBD1 (6 bases). The germline V gene has CDR1 SGHTA and CDR2 FQGNSA. The CDR3 has 17 amino acids. Deletions cut 1 base from V and 3 bases from J, with 16 bases between. The CDR3 sequence: CASSLVGGRSANQPQHF. The CDR3 DNA reads TGTGCCAGCAGCTTAGTTGGGGGGCGTAGCGCCAATCAGCCCCAGCATTTT.

This clonotype showed up just a few times. The chain has TRBV25-1 and TRBJ2-5; D unresolved. Trimming took off 0 bases at V and 5 bases at J, with 4 bases between the two ends. The CDR3 length is 12 residues. The germline V gene encodes CDR1 MGHDK and CDR2 SYGVNS. CDR3 protein: CASSEYAETQYF. Here the CDR3 DNA reads TGTGCCAGCAGTGAATATGCCGAGACCCAGTACTTC. The whole variable domain, remainder taken from reference TRBV25-1 and TRBJ2-5, is EADIYQTPRYLVIGTGKKITLECSQTMGHDKMYWYQQDPGMELHLIHYSYGVNSTEKGDLSSESTVSRIRTEHFPLTLESARPSHTSQYLCASSEYAETQYFGPGTRLLVL.

The V call is TRBV29-1, the J call TRBJ1-2; 9 positions agree with TRBD1. CDR1 SQVTM and CDR2 ANQGSEA come from the germline V gene. The CDR3 runs 11 residues. V lost 4 bases and J lost 7; bases outside the gene matches: 1. CDR3 nucleotide sequence: TGCAGCGTTGGGGGACAGGGTGGCTACACCTTC. Its protein product is CSVGGQGGYTF.

This clonotype has a handful of counts. The chain uses TRBV14 and TRBJ2-6; D is unresolved. The germline V and J ends were trimmed by 4 bases and 0 bases, with 10 bases remaining between them. CDR3 length: 16 residues. Germline V gene lookup returns CDR1 SGHDN and CDR2 FVKESK. The CDR3 nucleotides are TGTGCCAGCAGCCCGGACCGCACCTCTGGGGCCAACGTCCTGACTTTC. Translated: CASSPDRTSGANVLTF. The whole variable domain, remainder taken from reference TRBV14 and TRBJ2-6, is EAGVTQFPSHSVIEKGQTVTLRCDPISGHDNLYWYRRVMGKEIKFLLHFVKESKQDESGMPNNRFLAERTGGTYSTLKVQPAELEDSGVYFCASSPDRTSGANVLTFGAGSRLTVL.

This clonotype was observed a single time. This sequence joins TRBV2 and TRBJ1-5, with D perhaps TRBD1 (5 bases). There are 14 residues in the CDR3. The V end was cut by 9 bases, the J end by 3 bases, with 15 bases between. Germline lookup yields CDR1 SNHLY and CDR2 FYNNEI. The CDR3 spells CASRMAGTNQPQHF. The CDR3 nucleotides are TGTGCCAGTCGGATGGCAGGGACCAATCAGCCCCAGCATTTT.

This clonotype was detected only a few times. The V gene is TRBV6-5, the J gene TRBJ1-1; D not resolved. Germline CDR1 MNHEY, CDR2 SVGAGI. V was shortened by 4 bases and J by 5 bases, with 20 bases between the two germline ends. CDR3 length equals 16 residues. In DNA form, the CDR3 reads TGTGCCAGCAGTTTTGGTGGGTTCGGGTTGGGGACTGAAGCTTTCTTT. Amino acid sequence: CASSFGGFGLGTEAFF.

At least ten counts were recorded for this clonotype. The genes are TRBV27 and TRBJ2-1; TRBD2 matches at 8 bases. The CDR3 covers 13 residues. Germline-derived CDR1 and CDR2 are MNHEY and SMNVEV (reference sequence). V lost 3 bases to trimming and J lost 10 bases; unmatched junction nucleotides: 5. Here the CDR3 DNA reads TGTGCCAGCAGTTTGGCGCTAGCGGGCGAGCAGTTCTTC. It translates to CASSLALAGEQFF.

This clonotype showed up many times. The CDR3 sequence: CASTPWSGGNSPLHF. DNA for the CDR3: TGTGCCAGCACCCCGTGGTCCGGAGGTAATTCACCCCTCCACTTT. This sequence joins TRBV6-6 and TRBJ1-6; D is ambiguous. V was trimmed by 7 bases and J by 6 bases, leaving 16 bases between them. Germline CDR1 reads MNHNY; CDR2 reads SVGAGI (reference sequence). There are 15 residues in the CDR3.

Judged by abundance, this clonotype is medium-sized. The chain uses TRBV29-1 and TRBJ2-3; TRBD2 matches 10 bases. The CDR3 extends over 14 amino acids. Unmatched junction bases numbered 7, after V lost 6 bases and J lost 4 bases. Germline V gene data show CDR1 as SQVTM and CDR2 as ANQGSEA. In nucleotides, the CDR3 is TGCAGCGTGGGCCTAGCGGGGGTCCCAGATACGCAGTATTTT. Translated: CSVGLAGVPDTQYF.

The V and J genes are TRBV5-1 and TRBJ1-2; D not resolved. CDR3 length: 15 residues. Per the germline V gene, CDR1 is SGHRS and CDR2 is YFSETQ. Trimming shortened V by 4 bases and J by 8 bases, and 21 bases separated the two germline ends. The DNA for the CDR3 is TGCGCCAGCAGCCTCCCCGGTGAGGGTAGAAACGGCTACACCTTC. This encodes CASSLPGEGRNGYTF.